Listed below are T cell receptor beta chains from one sample, sequenced in a study of preoperative IRX-2 immunotherapy in early breast cancer. Assay used: immunoSEQ multiplex PCR; TCRdb lists only in-frame clones, some missing. The table has about 26,000 clones, approximately 81% seen once. The material sequenced was lymph node tissue, taken after IRX-2 immunotherapy. These receptor sequences come from a human donor with breast cancer. Each CDR3 is given with its conserved first and last residue.

v_gene: TRBV11-3; j_gene: TRBJ2-7; CDR3aa: CASSLDRGSIYEQYF
v_gene: TRBV11-3; j_gene: TRBJ1-5; CDR3aa: CASSLDGRLDQPQHF
v_gene: TRBV19; j_gene: TRBJ2-7; CDR3aa: CASSGYNSYEQYF
v_gene: TRBV14; j_gene: TRBJ1-2; CDR3aa: CASSQDGTGVYGYTF
v_gene: TRBV2; j_gene: TRBJ2-7; CDR3aa: CASSDGGGQSYEQYF
v_gene: TRBV19; j_gene: TRBJ2-1; CDR3aa: CASSISVLEQFF
v_gene: TRBV11-3; j_gene: TRBJ2-1; CDR3aa: CASSHRDGKSIEQFF
v_gene: TRBV6-8; j_gene: TRBJ2-5; CDR3aa: CAISSGDQETQYF
v_gene: TRBV6-8; j_gene: TRBJ2-3; CDR3aa: CAISPSGSGTDTQYF
v_gene: TRBV6-8; j_gene: TRBJ2-2; CDR3aa: CASYQGNTGELFF
v_gene: TRBV7-1; j_gene: TRBJ2-1; CDR3aa: CASSLVRGGDNEQFF
v_gene: TRBV28; j_gene: TRBJ2-3; CDR3aa: CASSLRADTQYF
v_gene: TRBV11-1; j_gene: TRBJ2-3; CDR3aa: CASSFLGGAGTDTQYF
v_gene: TRBV11-3; j_gene: TRBJ2-2; CDR3aa: CASSTSGSMNTGELFF
v_gene: TRBV11-3; j_gene: TRBJ2-3; CDR3aa: CASSLGTGIKSTDTQYF
v_gene: TRBV6-8; j_gene: TRBJ1-2; CDR3aa: CASRGTGGKRDGYTF
v_gene: TRBV19; j_gene: TRBJ2-1; CDR3aa: CASGGGGSSYNEQFF
v_gene: TRBV5-1; j_gene: TRBJ2-2; CDR3aa: CASSLDRINTGELFF
v_gene: TRBV28; j_gene: TRBJ2-7; CDR3aa: CASSSPPTPYEQYF
v_gene: TRBV18; j_gene: TRBJ2-7; CDR3aa: CASSPRLAGAEEQYF
v_gene: TRBV19; j_gene: TRBJ1-3; CDR3aa: CASGDGFLSGNTIYF
v_gene: TRBV11-3; j_gene: TRBJ2-7; CDR3aa: CASDRGAGSYEQYF
v_gene: TRBV10-2; j_gene: TRBJ2-5; CDR3aa: CASSEWEWPPLTGQETQYF
v_gene: TRBV5-1; j_gene: TRBJ2-2; CDR3aa: CASSLVAGEGTGELFF
v_gene: TRBV28; j_gene: TRBJ2-7; CDR3aa: CASTFRQGAPYEQYF
v_gene: TRBV1; j_gene: TRBJ1-1; CDR3aa: CASSYIPGTEAFF
v_gene: TRBV6-8; j_gene: TRBJ2-1; CDR3aa: CASGLVAVNEQFF
v_gene: TRBV5-1; j_gene: TRBJ2-1; CDR3aa: CASSPGTSGSNEQFF
v_gene: TRBV11-3; j_gene: TRBJ2-5; CDR3aa: CASSLTGYQETQYF
v_gene: TRBV11-3; j_gene: TRBJ2-7; CDR3aa: CASSPRRDRPYEQYF
v_gene: TRBV19; j_gene: TRBJ1-4; CDR3aa: CASSKGATLNEKLFF
v_gene: TRBV7-1; j_gene: TRBJ2-6; CDR3aa: CASIVAGANVLTF
v_gene: TRBV28; j_gene: TRBJ2-1; CDR3aa: CASTSQAAGGIEQFF
v_gene: TRBV7-7; j_gene: TRBJ2-7; CDR3aa: CASSFNLGPATLAF
v_gene: TRBV11-3; j_gene: TRBJ2-7; CDR3aa: CASSLLQGAGYEQYF
v_gene: TRBV15; j_gene: TRBJ2-1; CDR3aa: CATSSPEVSYNEQFF
v_gene: TRBV6-8; j_gene: TRBJ2-4; CDR3aa: CASRSEFTDREFNIQYF
v_gene: TRBV6-8; j_gene: TRBJ2-7; CDR3aa: CASSYSMLADEDSYEQYF
v_gene: TRBV28; j_gene: TRBJ2-7; CDR3aa: CASRGQSYEQYF
v_gene: TRBV11-3; j_gene: TRBJ2-2; CDR3aa: CASSSPGLAGGKAGELFF
v_gene: TRBV11-3; j_gene: TRBJ2-7; CDR3aa: CASSRAEEFYEQYF
v_gene: TRBV11-3; j_gene: TRBJ2-7; CDR3aa: CASLLLPGQYHEQYF
v_gene: TRBV29-1; j_gene: TRBJ2-3; CDR3aa: CSVDGQATDTQYF
v_gene: TRBV30; j_gene: TRBJ1-3; CDR3aa: CAWSVRASATNTIYF
v_gene: TRBV6-8; j_gene: TRBJ2-1; CDR3aa: CASSPGLAGSSYNEQFF
v_gene: TRBV6-7; j_gene: TRBJ2-5; CDR3aa: CASSYVETQYF
v_gene: TRBV18; j_gene: TRBJ2-5; CDR3aa: CASSPSGNEETQYF
v_gene: TRBV6-8; j_gene: TRBJ2-3; CDR3aa: CASSLGTSGRVF
v_gene: TRBV12-5; j_gene: TRBJ1-3; CDR3aa: CASKWEHSSGNTIYF
v_gene: TRBV14; j_gene: TRBJ1-5; CDR3aa: CASSQGVHQPQHF
v_gene: TRBV5-1; j_gene: TRBJ2-1; CDR3aa: CASSLGNRGDEQFF
v_gene: TRBV28; j_gene: TRBJ2-1; CDR3aa: CASIRTSGGLDEQFF
v_gene: TRBV11-3; j_gene: TRBJ2-7; CDR3aa: CASSRLAGGPYEQYF
v_gene: TRBV11-3; j_gene: TRBJ2-4; CDR3aa: CASSASPTKNIQYF
v_gene: TRBV19; j_gene: TRBJ2-3; CDR3aa: CASSTGLVSTDTQYF
v_gene: TRBV28; j_gene: TRBJ2-7; CDR3aa: CASSATITFHEQYF
v_gene: TRBV11-3; j_gene: TRBJ2-3; CDR3aa: CASSPLAASTDTQYF
v_gene: TRBV6-8; j_gene: TRBJ2-7; CDR3aa: CASSYAGTGVREQYF
v_gene: TRBV5-1; j_gene: TRBJ2-1; CDR3aa: CASSLVAGGNEQFF